The 22 T cell receptor beta chains listed next were all sequenced from one sample in a study of long-term antiretroviral therapy in people with HIV. Sequencing used immunoSEQ v3.0 at survey level. Assay: immunoSEQ multiplex PCR; the TCRdb copy retains only in-frame clones and omits some. The table lists roughly 20,000 clones, more than 75% of them singletons. The sequencing here drew on unsorted PBMCs, taken 0.5 years after starting antiretroviral therapy. The receptors come from a man between 35 and 55 years old with HIV.

The genes are TRBV6-5 and TRBJ2-5; 8 bases fit TRBD1. This CDR3 has 15 residues. The germline CDR1 and CDR2 sequences are MNHEY and SVGAGI. Losses at the gene ends were 4 bases for V and 1 base for J; bases not matched to a gene: 5. CDR3 nucleotides: TGTGCCAGCAGTTTACACAGGGGGTCCCAAGAGACCCAGTACTTC. It yields the protein CASSLHRGSQETQYF.

V gene TRBV7-9 combines with J gene TRBJ2-7, with D unclear. V was cut by 5 bases and J by 3 bases, with 8 bases left in between. Germline V lookup: CDR1 SEHNR, CDR2 FQNEAQ (reference sequence). The CDR3 contains 12 residues. CDR3 amino acids: CASSAEYYEQYF. CDR3 coding DNA: TGTGCCAGCAGCGCGGAGTACTACGAGCAGTACTTC.

The genes are TRBV9 and TRBJ1-4, with D perhaps TRBD1 (5 bases). The CDR3 length is 14 residues. Germline lookup yields CDR1 SGDLS and CDR2 YYNGEE. V shed 4 bases and J shed 6 bases, with 13 bases lying between them. CDR3 sequence reads: CASSPGTWDEKLFF. The CDR3 DNA reads TGTGCCAGCAGCCCCGGGACCTGGGATGAAAAACTGTTTTTT.

This clone was detected a few times. The chain combines TRBV5-1 with TRBJ1-3; unclear D gene. V was trimmed by 4 bases and J by 3 bases, leaving 8 bases between them. The CDR3 runs 13 residues. Germline CDR1 is SGHRS and CDR2 is YFSETQ. The DNA of the CDR3 is TGCGCCAGCAGCCCTGTCTATGGAAACACCATATATTTT. This translates into CASSPVYGNTIYF.

The chain is built from TRBV5-6 and TRBJ2-1; 11 bases are a match to TRBD1. Looked up from germline, CDR1 is SGHDT and CDR2 is YYEEEE. The CDR3 is 15 amino acids. With 4 bases clipped from V and 4 bases from J, the junction kept 4 bases outside the gene matches. This CDR3 is CASSPGQGAYNEQFF. The CDR3 nucleotides read TGTGCCAGCAGCCCCGGACAGGGGGCGTACAATGAGCAGTTCTTC.

The chain joins TRBV7-2 to TRBJ2-4; 7 positions match TRBD2. The J segment lost 15 bases and the V segment lost 3 bases, leaving 11 bases of the junction unmatched. Germline assignment: CDR1 SGHTA and CDR2 FQGNSA. CDR3 size: 13 residues. The chain's CDR3 is CASSFGRVPDLYF. The CDR3 DNA reads as TGTGCCAGCAGCTTTGGGAGGGTTCCCGATCTGTACTTC.

This chain connects TRBV4-1 to TRBJ1-4; D is perhaps TRBD1 (5 bases). Trimming left V 0 bases short and J 3 bases short, with 11 bases between. This CDR3 region has 16 residues. Per germline, CDR1 MGHRA and CDR2 YSYEKL. The CDR3 bases are TGCGCCAGCAGCCAAGAGGCCTGGGGGGCTAATGAAAAACTGTTTTTT. Translating it yields CASSQEAWGANEKLFF.

The rearrangement links TRBV10-3 to TRBJ2-7; D gene ambiguous. The V and J ends lost 6 bases and 0 bases respectively, with 9 bases between them. The germline V gene has CDR1 ENHRY and CDR2 SYGVKD. The CDR3 totals 13 residues. The CDR3 nucleotides are TGTGCCATCAGGCCTGGGCCCTCCTACGAGCAGTACTTC. Protein product: CAIRPGPSYEQYF.

The rearrangement uses TRBV4-3 and TRBJ2-4; D gene ambiguous. Trimming shortened V by 0 bases and J by 9 bases, and 6 bases separated the two germline ends. Germline loops: CDR1 LGHNA, CDR2 YSLEER. The CDR3 is 12 amino acids. As DNA, the CDR3 is TGCGCCAGCAGCCAAGATCTAAGCATTCAGTACTTC. It codes for CASSQDLSIQYF.

This clone was counted only a few times. The genes are TRBV20-1 and TRBJ2-1; D is unclear. Germline CDR1 reads DFQATT; CDR2 reads SNEGSKA (reference sequence). The CDR3 has 10 residues. V was trimmed by 2 bases and J by 8 bases, leaving 4 bases between them. CDR3 sequence: CSARRDEQFF. The CDR3, as DNA: TGCAGTGCTAGACGGGATGAGCAGTTCTTC.

In its sample, this clone was seen a few times. This chain connects TRBV27 to TRBJ2-7; 9 bases are a match to TRBD1. Germline V CDR1 and CDR2: MNHEY, SMNVEV (reference sequence). V shed 6 bases, J shed 3 bases, and the junction held 6 bases outside the gene matches. The CDR3 spans 14 residues. CDR3 DNA sequence: TGTGCCAGCAGCACACAGGGGGCCTACTACGAGCAGTACTTC. Its translation is CASSTQGAYYEQYF.

The chain combines TRBV11-2 with TRBJ1-5; 7 bases are shared with TRBD1. In germline, CDR1 is SGHAT, CDR2 FQNNGV. J was trimmed by 9 bases and V by 5 bases; bases with no gene match: 10. The CDR3 loop spans 14 amino acids. CDR3: CASSRTGNASPQHF. The CDR3 DNA follows: TGTGCCAGCAGCCGGACAGGAAATGCTTCGCCCCAGCATTTT.

The chain has TRBV5-4 and TRBJ2-7; 7 bases are a match to TRBD2. The J segment lost 2 bases and the V segment lost 4 bases, leaving 12 bases of the junction unmatched. In germline, CDR1 is SGHNT, CDR2 YYREEE (reference sequence). CDR3 length: 16 residues. This CDR3 reads CASSSVGGSSTYEQYF. DNA of the CDR3: TGTGCCAGCAGCAGCGTTGGCGGGAGTTCAACCTACGAGCAGTACTTC.

The chain is built from TRBV2 and TRBJ2-1; 9 bases are a match to TRBD1. This CDR3 has 14 residues. Germline loops: CDR1 SNHLY, CDR2 FYNNEI. Trimming removed 6 bases from V and 4 bases from J; junction bases left unmatched: 4. As DNA, the CDR3 is TGTGCCAGCAGAGGACAGGGGTTATACAATGAGCAGTTCTTC. It is translated as CASRGQGLYNEQFF.

The chain has TRBV14 and TRBJ1-1; D is undetermined. The germline V gene encodes CDR1 SGHDN and CDR2 FVKESK. The CDR3 runs 16 residues. Trimming pared 1 base from V and 7 bases from J, leaving 19 bases between. The CDR3 bases are TGTGCCAGCAGCCAAGGTATCGGGAGAGAACCTATTGAAGCTTTCTTT. It is translated as CASSQGIGREPIEAFF.

Remarks on this clone: Distinct nucleotide sequences in the sample also encode this CDR3. The V call is TRBV6-6, the J call TRBJ2-5; 7 bases map to TRBD1. J gave up 5 bases and V 6 bases, and 6 bases lay outside the gene matches. This CDR3 has 13 amino acids. Germline V gives CDR1 MNHNY, CDR2 SVGAGI (reference sequence). The CDR3 DNA reads TGTGCCAGCAGACCCCAGGGGGAGGAGACCCAGTACTTC. This sequence encodes CASRPQGEETQYF.

This clone was picked up a small number of times. This chain links TRBV6-5 with TRBJ2-1, with 12 bases identical to TRBD2. Trimming took 6 bases from V and 5 from J; bases not matched to a gene: 5. In germline, CDR1 is MNHEY, CDR2 SVGAGI. This CDR3 spans 15 amino acids. The CDR3: CASRLAGGLNNEQFF. The DNA of the CDR3 is TGTGCCAGCAGACTAGCGGGAGGTCTTAACAATGAGCAGTTCTTC.

This chain links TRBV5-1 with TRBJ2-3, with 8 bases lining up with TRBD1. Trimming cost V 4 bases and J 3 bases; bases outside gene matches: 4. The CDR3 consists of 14 residues. Germline V gene data show CDR1 as SGHRS and CDR2 as YFSETQ. CDR3 residues: CASSRTGSTDTQYF. CDR3 DNA sequence: TGCGCCAGCAGCCGGACAGGGAGTACAGATACGCAGTATTTT. Full variable domain (rest looked up from reference TRBV5-1 and TRBJ2-3): KAGVTQTPRYLIKTRGQQVTLSCSPISGHRSVSWYQQTPGQGLQFLFEYFSETQRNKGNFPGRFSGRQFSNSRSEMNVSTLELGDSALYLCASSRTGSTDTQYFGPGTRLTVL.

This chain links TRBV6-1 with TRBJ1-2; 7 bases agree with TRBD1. CDR1 is MNHNS and CDR2 is SASEGT in the germline V gene. The trim removed 3 bases at V and 7 bases at J, leaving 8 bases unmatched. The CDR3 covers 14 residues. The CDR3: CASSETGLARGYTF. Here the CDR3 DNA reads TGTGCCAGCAGTGAGACAGGGCTGGCGCGTGGCTACACCTTC.

The V and J genes are TRBV19 and TRBJ1-5; D perhaps matches TRBD1 (5 bases). V lost 7 bases, J lost 3 bases, and 16 bases lay in between. The CDR3 is 15 residues long. Per germline, CDR1 LNHDA and CDR2 SQIVND (reference sequence). The CDR3 loop reads CASIAPGWNNQPQHF. In DNA, the CDR3 is TGTGCCAGTATTGCCCCAGGGTGGAACAATCAGCCCCAGCATTTT.

This sequence joins TRBV7-3 and TRBJ2-3; the D gene is possibly TRBD2 (6 bases). V was shortened by 5 bases and J by 0 bases, with 15 bases between the two germline ends. This CDR3 contains 16 residues. Germline-derived CDR1 and CDR2 are SGHTA and FQGTGA. CDR3 bases: TGTGCCAGCAGCCCACTTCCGGGGGAGAGCACAGATACGCAGTATTTT. This encodes CASSPLPGESTDTQYF.

This rearrangement joins TRBV18 to TRBJ1-2; no clear D gene. Trimming removed 3 bases from V and 2 bases from J, with 7 bases in between. Germline assignment: CDR1 KGHSH and CDR2 LQKENI. CDR3 length equals 13 residues. The CDR3 nucleotides read TGTGCCAGCTCACCTAAGGAGAACTATGGCTACACCTTC. Translated, it gives CASSPKENYGYTF.